This TCR beta chain was identified in a study of T cell responses to AZD1222 COVID-19 vaccine. Study results and caveats: It was only after the peak T cell response that any repertoires were sampled. White British donors predominated, females outnumbered males, and clonal diversity was possibly underestimated.

Measured with immunoSEQ multiplex PCR; TCRdb has only the in-frame clones, and not every one. The sample lists some 65,000 clones; 79% were seen once. The V and J ends lost 5 bases and 4 bases respectively, with 17 bases between them. The CDR3 length is 15 residues. CDR1 and CDR2 from the germline V gene are SGHTA and FQGNSA. In the case of this clone: Its target is unknown.

This chain uses TRBV7-2 with TRBJ2-5; D may be TRBD2 (6 bases). Sequencing was performed on peripheral blood, taken on day 0 of MenACWY control vaccination. This clonotype was obtained from an adult in good health. The CDR3 loop is CASSRWGEARETQYF. The CDR3 nucleotides are TGTGCCAGCAGCCGCTGGGGGGAGGCTAGAGAGACCCAGTACTTC.